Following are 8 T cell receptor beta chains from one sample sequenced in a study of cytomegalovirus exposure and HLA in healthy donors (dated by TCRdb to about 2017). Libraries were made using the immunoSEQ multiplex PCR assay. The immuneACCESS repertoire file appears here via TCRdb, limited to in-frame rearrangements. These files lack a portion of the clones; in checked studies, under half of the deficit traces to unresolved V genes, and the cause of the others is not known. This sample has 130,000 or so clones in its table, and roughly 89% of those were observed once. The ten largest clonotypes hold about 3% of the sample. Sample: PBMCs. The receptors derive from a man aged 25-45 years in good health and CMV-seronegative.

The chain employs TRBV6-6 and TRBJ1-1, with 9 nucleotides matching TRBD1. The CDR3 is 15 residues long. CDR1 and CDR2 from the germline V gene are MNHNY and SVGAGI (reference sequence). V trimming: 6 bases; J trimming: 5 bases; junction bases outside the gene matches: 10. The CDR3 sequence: CASSPPDRGWTEAFF. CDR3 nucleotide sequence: TGTGCCAGCAGCCCCCCGGACAGGGGATGGACTGAAGCTTTCTTT.

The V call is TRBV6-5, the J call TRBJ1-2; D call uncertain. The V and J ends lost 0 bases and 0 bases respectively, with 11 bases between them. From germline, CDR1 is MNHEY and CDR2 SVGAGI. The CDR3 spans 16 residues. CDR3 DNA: TGTGCCAGCAGTTACTCGACGGGTTTAGCTAACTATGGCTACACCTTC. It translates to CASSYSTGLANYGYTF.

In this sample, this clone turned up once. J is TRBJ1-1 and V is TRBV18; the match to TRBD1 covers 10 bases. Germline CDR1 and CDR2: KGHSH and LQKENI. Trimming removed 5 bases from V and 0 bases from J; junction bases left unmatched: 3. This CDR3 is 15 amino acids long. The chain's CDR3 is CASSAGTGVNTEAFF. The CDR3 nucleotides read TGTGCCAGCTCAGCTGGGACAGGGGTGAACACTGAAGCTTTCTTT.

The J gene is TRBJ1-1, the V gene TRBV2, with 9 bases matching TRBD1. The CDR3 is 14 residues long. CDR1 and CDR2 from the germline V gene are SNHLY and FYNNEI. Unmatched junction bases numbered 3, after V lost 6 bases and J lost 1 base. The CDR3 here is CASRPGQGNTEAFF. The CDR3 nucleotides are TGTGCCAGCAGACCGGGACAGGGGAACACTGAAGCTTTCTTT.

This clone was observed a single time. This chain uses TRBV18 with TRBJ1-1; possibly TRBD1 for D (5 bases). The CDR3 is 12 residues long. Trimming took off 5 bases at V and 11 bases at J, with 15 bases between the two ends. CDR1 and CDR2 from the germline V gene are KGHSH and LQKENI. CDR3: CASSSGGEGAFF. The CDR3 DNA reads TGTGCCAGCTCATCCGGGGGGGAAGGGGCTTTCTTT.

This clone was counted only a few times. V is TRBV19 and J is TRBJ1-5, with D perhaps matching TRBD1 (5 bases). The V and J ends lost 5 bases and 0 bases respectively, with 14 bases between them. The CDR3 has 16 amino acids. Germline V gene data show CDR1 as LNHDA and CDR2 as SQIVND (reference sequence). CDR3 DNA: TGTGCCAGTAGTCTTAACTGGGACTATAGCAATCAGCCCCAGCATTTT. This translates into CASSLNWDYSNQPQHF.

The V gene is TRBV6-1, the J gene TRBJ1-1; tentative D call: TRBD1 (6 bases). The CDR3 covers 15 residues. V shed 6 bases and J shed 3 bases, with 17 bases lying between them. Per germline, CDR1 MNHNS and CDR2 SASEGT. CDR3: CASRRAPTGYTEAFF. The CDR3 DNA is TGTGCCAGCAGGCGAGCCCCAACAGGGTACACTGAAGCTTTCTTT.

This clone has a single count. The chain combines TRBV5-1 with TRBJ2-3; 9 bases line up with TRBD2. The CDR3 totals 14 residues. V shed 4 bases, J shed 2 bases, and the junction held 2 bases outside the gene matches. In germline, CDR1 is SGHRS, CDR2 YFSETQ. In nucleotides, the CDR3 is TGCGCCAGCAGCGGCGGGGGGGCCACAGATACGCAGTATTTT. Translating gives CASSGGGATDTQYF.